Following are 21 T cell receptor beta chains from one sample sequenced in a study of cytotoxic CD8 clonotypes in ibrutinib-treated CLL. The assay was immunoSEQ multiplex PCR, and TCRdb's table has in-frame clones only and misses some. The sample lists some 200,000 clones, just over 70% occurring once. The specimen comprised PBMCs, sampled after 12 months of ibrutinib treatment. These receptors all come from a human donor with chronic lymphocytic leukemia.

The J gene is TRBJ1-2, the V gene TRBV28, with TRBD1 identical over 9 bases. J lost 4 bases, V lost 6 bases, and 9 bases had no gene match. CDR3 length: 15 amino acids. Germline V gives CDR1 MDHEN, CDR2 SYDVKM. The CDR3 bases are TGTGCCAGCAGCTCGGAGGGGACAGGGAGCTATGGCTACACCTTC. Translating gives CASSSEGTGSYGYTF.

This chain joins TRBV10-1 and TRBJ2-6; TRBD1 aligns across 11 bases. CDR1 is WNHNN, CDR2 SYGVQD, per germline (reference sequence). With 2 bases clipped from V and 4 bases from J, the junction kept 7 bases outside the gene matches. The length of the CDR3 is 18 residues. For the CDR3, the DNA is TGCGCCAGCAGTGAGGAGGGACAGGGGGTTTCGGGGGCCAACGTCCTGACTTTC. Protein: CASSEEGQGVSGANVLTF.

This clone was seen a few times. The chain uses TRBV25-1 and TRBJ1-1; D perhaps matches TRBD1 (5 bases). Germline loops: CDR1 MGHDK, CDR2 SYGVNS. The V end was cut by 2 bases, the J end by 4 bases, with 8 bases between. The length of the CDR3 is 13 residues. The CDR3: CASSEQGVTEAFF. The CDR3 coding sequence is TGTGCCAGCAGTGAACAGGGAGTCACTGAAGCTTTCTTT.

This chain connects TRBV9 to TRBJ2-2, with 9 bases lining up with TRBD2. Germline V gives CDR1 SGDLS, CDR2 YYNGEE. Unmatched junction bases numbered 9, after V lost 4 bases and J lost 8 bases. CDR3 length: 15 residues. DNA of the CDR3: TGTGCCAGCAGCCCTAGCGGGACCGTCGGGGGGGAGCTGTTTTTT. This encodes CASSPSGTVGGELFF.

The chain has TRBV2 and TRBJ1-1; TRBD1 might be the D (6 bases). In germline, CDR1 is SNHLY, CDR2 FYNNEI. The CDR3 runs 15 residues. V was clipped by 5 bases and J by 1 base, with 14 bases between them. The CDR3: CASSMQGWGNTEAFF. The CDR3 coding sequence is TGTGCCAGCAGTATGCAGGGGTGGGGGAACACTGAAGCTTTCTTT.

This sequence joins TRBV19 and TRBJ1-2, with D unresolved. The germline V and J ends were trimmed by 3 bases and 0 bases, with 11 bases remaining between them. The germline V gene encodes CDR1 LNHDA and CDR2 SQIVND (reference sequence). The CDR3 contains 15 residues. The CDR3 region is CASSINQAANYGYTF. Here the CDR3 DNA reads TGTGCCAGTAGTATTAACCAGGCAGCTAACTATGGCTACACCTTC.

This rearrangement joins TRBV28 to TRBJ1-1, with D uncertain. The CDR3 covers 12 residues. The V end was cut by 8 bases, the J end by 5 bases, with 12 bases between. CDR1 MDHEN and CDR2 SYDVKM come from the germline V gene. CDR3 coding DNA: TGTGCCAGCCGCCAAGGGTGGACTGAAGCTTTCTTT. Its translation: CASRQGWTEAFF.

The CDR3 sequence is CASSLVGAQFYGYTF. The DNA of the CDR3 is TGCGCCAGCAGCTTGGTAGGAGCCCAATTTTATGGCTACACCTTC. The chain links TRBV5-1 to TRBJ1-2, with D unresolved. Germline V lookup: CDR1 SGHRS, CDR2 YFSETQ. This CDR3 is 15 amino acids long. V was cut by 0 bases and J by 5 bases, with 14 bases left in between.

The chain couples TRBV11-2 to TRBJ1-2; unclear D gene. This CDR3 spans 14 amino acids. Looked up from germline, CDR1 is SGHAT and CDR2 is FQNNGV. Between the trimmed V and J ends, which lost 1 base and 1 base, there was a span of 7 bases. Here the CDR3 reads CASSLGAFNYGYTF. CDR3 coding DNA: TGTGCCAGCAGCTTAGGGGCCTTTAACTATGGCTACACCTTC. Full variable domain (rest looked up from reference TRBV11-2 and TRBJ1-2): EAGVAQSPRYKIIEKRQSVAFWCNPISGHATLYWYQQILGQGPKLLIQFQNNGVVDDSQLPKDRFSAERLKGVDSTLKIQPAKLEDSAVYLCASSLGAFNYGYTFGSGTRLTVV.

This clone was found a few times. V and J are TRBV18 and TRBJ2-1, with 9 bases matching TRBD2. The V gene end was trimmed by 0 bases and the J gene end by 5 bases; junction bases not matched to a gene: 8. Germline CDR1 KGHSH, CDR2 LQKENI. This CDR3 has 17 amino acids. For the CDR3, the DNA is TGTGCCAGCTCACCACCAACCACTAGCGGGCGTCACAATGAGCAGTTCTTC. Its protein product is CASSPPTTSGRHNEQFF.

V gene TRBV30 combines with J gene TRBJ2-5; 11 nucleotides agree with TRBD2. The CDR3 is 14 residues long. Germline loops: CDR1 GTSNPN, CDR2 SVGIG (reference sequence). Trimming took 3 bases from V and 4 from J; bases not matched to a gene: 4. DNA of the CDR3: TGTGCCTGGAGCTTCCTAGCGGGAGGAGAGACCCAGTACTTC. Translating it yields CAWSFLAGGETQYF.

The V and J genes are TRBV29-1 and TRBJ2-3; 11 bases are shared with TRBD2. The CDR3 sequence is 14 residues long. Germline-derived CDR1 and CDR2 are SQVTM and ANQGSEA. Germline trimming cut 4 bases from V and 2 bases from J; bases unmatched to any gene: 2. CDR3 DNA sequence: TGCAGCGTTGGACTAGCGGGGAACACAGATACGCAGTATTTT. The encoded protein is CSVGLAGNTDTQYF.

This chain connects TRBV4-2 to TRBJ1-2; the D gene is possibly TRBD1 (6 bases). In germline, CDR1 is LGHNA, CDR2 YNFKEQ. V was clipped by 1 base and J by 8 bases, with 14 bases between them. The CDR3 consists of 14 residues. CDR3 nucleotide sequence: TGTGCCAGCAGCCAAGGGGGGGCCAGGGACGGCTACACCTTC. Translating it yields CASSQGGARDGYTF.

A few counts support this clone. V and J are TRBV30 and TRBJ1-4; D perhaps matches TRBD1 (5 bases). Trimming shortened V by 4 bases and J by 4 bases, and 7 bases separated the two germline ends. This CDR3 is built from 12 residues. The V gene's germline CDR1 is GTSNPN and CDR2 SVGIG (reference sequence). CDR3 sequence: CAWKTVNEKLFF. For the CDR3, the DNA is TGTGCCTGGAAGACAGTTAATGAAAAACTGTTTTTT. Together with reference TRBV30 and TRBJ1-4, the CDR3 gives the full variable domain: SQTIHQWPATLVQPVGSPLSLECTVEGTSNPNLYWYRQAAGRGLQLLFYSVGIGQISSEVPQNLSASRPQDRQFILSSKKLLLSDSGFYLCAWKTVNEKLFFGSGTQLSVL.

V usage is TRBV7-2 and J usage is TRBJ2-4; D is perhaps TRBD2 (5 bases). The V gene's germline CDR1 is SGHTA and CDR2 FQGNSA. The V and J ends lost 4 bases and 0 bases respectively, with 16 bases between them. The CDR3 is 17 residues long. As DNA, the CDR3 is TGTGCCAGCAGCTCACCAAGCGGTTATCTAGCCAAAAACATTCAGTACTTC. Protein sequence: CASSSPSGYLAKNIQYF.

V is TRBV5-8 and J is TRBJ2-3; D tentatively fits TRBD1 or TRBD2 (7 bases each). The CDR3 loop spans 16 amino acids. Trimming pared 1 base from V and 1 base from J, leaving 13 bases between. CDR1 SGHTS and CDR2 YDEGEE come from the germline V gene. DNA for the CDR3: TGTGCCAGCAGCTTGTACAGGGGAGGGGGCACAGATACGCAGTATTTT. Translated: CASSLYRGGGTDTQYF. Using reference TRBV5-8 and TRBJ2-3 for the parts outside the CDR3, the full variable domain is EAGVTQSPTHLIKTRGQQATLRCSPISGHTSVYWYQQALGLGLQFLLWYDEGEERNRGNFPPRFSGRQFPNYSSELNVNALELEDSALYLCASSLYRGGGTDTQYFGPGTRLTVL.

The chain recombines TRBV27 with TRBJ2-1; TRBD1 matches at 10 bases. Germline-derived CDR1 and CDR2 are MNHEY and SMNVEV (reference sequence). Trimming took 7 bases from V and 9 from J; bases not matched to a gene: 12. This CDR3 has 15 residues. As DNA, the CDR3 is TGTGCCAGCAAATTGTCCCGGGACAGGGGTCGTGAGCAGTTCTTC. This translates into CASKLSRDRGREQFF.

CDR3 sequence: CAWSLGTGGSGNTIYF. The CDR3 DNA follows: TGTGCCTGGAGTCTTGGGACAGGGGGCTCTGGAAACACCATATATTTT. V usage is TRBV30 and J usage is TRBJ1-3, with 11 bases matching TRBD1. The CDR3 runs 16 residues. The V segment lost 2 bases and the J segment 0 bases; nucleotides outside the gene matches: 3. CDR1 is GTSNPN, CDR2 SVGIG, per germline (reference sequence).

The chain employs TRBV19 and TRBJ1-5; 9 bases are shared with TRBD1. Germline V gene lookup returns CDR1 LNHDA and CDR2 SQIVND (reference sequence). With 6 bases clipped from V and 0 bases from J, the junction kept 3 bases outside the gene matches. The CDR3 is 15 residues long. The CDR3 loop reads CASRDRGYSNQPQHF. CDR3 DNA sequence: TGTGCCAGTAGGGACAGGGGCTATAGCAATCAGCCCCAGCATTTT.

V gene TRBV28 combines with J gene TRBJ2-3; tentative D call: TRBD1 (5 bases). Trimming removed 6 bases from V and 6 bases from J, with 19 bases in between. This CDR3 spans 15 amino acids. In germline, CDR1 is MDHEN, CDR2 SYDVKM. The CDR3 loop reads CASSQASKGRDTQYF. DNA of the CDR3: TGTGCCAGCAGCCAAGCCAGCAAGGGGCGGGATACGCAGTATTTT. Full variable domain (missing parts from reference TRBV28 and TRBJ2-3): DVKVTQSSRYLVKRTGEKVFLECVQDMDHENMFWYRQDPGLGLRLIYFSYDVKMKEKGDIPEGYSVSREKKERFSLILESASTNQTSMYLCASSQASKGRDTQYFGPGTRLTVL.

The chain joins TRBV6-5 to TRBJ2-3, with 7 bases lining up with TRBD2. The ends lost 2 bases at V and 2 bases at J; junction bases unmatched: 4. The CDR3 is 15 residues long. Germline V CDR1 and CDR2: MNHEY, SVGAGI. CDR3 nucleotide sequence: TGTGCCAGCAGTTACGACGGGAGGACCACAGATACGCAGTATTTT. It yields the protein CASSYDGRTTDTQYF.